The TCR beta chain described here comes from a study of CD8+CD57+ T cells in acquired aplastic anemia. Looking at the study overall: Sorting CD4+ and CD8+ cells gave DNA averaging approximately 3 ug. The study obtained 9.5 million to 12 million reads on average for CD4+ cells from healthy donors.

The study profiled TCR beta VDJ and CDR3 using genomic DNA as template. TCRdb re-analysed the reads in MiXCR, keeping a single row per CDR3 protein. The sample yields about 130,000 distinct CDR3 sequences, about 48% seen once. This CDR3 has 16 amino acids. V gave up 2 bases and J gave up 3 bases; unmatched junction bases: 5. Germline assignment: CDR1 DFQATT and CDR2 SNEGSKA (reference sequence). This clonotype has ten or more counts. As yet, its antigen is unknown. Study-wide results and caveats: Patients and controls turned out to have roughly 29 CD8+ CDR3 sequences in common. CD8+ Simpson's diversity showed no significant patient-control difference.

The origin of this receptor is a human donor in good health, serving as a control. Sequencing was done on a sample of sorted CD4+, CD8+, or CD8+CD57+ T cells (not recorded which) from PBMCs. This rearrangement joins TRBV20-1 to TRBJ2-2, with 11 positions matching TRBD1. The CDR3 DNA sequence: TGCAGTGCTAGACCGGACAGGGGGCTCGACACCGGGGAGCTGTTTTTT. Translation gives CSARPDRGLDTGELFF.